The entry below describes one T cell receptor beta chain. Germline CDR1 and CDR2: SGHNT and YENEEA. V shed 3 bases and J shed 0 bases, with 12 bases lying between them. This CDR3 is built from 15 residues. Data came from immunoSEQ multiplex PCR; TCRdb stores just in-frame clones and leaves some out. This sample has approximately 3,000 clones; around 90% occur once, and the top ten carry 7.5% to 9%. The data were taken from a study of T cell clonotyping in hematopoietic cell transplantation. This chain connects TRBV11-3 to TRBJ2-7, with D perhaps matching TRBD1 or TRBD2 (5 bases each). The origin of this receptor is a male patient aged 55 to 69 who had an allogeneic stem cell transplant from a related donor, so the T cells may come from the graft donor. Some clones in this sample may be carry-over from other donors' samples. Material: PBMCs, obtained at the time of graft-versus-host disease after allogeneic stem cell transplant. This CDR3 is CASSFGTENSYEQYF. DNA of the CDR3: TGTGCCAGCAGCTTCGGGACCGAAAACTCCTACGAGCAGTACTTC. The full variable domain, its missing parts supplied by reference TRBV11-3 and TRBJ2-7, is EAGVVQSPRYKIIEKKQPVAFWCNPISGHNTLYWYLQNLGQGPELLIRYENEEAVDDSQLPKDRFSAERLKGVDSTLKIQPAELGDSAVYLCASSFGTENSYEQYFGPGTRLTVT.